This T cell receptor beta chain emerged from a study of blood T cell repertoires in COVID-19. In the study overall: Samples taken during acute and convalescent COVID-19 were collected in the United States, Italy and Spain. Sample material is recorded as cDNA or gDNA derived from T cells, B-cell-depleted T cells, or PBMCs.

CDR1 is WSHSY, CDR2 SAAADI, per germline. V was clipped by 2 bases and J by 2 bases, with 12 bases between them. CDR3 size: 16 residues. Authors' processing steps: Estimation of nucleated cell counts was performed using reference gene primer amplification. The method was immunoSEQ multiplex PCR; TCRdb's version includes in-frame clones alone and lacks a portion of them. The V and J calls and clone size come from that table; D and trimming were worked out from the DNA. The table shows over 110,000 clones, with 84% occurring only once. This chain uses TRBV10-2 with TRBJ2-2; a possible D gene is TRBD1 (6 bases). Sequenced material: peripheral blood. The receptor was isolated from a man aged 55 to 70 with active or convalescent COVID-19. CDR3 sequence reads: CASSEGVGGNTGELFF. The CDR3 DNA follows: TGCGCCAGCAGTGAGGGGGTAGGGGGTAACACCGGGGAGCTGTTTTTT.